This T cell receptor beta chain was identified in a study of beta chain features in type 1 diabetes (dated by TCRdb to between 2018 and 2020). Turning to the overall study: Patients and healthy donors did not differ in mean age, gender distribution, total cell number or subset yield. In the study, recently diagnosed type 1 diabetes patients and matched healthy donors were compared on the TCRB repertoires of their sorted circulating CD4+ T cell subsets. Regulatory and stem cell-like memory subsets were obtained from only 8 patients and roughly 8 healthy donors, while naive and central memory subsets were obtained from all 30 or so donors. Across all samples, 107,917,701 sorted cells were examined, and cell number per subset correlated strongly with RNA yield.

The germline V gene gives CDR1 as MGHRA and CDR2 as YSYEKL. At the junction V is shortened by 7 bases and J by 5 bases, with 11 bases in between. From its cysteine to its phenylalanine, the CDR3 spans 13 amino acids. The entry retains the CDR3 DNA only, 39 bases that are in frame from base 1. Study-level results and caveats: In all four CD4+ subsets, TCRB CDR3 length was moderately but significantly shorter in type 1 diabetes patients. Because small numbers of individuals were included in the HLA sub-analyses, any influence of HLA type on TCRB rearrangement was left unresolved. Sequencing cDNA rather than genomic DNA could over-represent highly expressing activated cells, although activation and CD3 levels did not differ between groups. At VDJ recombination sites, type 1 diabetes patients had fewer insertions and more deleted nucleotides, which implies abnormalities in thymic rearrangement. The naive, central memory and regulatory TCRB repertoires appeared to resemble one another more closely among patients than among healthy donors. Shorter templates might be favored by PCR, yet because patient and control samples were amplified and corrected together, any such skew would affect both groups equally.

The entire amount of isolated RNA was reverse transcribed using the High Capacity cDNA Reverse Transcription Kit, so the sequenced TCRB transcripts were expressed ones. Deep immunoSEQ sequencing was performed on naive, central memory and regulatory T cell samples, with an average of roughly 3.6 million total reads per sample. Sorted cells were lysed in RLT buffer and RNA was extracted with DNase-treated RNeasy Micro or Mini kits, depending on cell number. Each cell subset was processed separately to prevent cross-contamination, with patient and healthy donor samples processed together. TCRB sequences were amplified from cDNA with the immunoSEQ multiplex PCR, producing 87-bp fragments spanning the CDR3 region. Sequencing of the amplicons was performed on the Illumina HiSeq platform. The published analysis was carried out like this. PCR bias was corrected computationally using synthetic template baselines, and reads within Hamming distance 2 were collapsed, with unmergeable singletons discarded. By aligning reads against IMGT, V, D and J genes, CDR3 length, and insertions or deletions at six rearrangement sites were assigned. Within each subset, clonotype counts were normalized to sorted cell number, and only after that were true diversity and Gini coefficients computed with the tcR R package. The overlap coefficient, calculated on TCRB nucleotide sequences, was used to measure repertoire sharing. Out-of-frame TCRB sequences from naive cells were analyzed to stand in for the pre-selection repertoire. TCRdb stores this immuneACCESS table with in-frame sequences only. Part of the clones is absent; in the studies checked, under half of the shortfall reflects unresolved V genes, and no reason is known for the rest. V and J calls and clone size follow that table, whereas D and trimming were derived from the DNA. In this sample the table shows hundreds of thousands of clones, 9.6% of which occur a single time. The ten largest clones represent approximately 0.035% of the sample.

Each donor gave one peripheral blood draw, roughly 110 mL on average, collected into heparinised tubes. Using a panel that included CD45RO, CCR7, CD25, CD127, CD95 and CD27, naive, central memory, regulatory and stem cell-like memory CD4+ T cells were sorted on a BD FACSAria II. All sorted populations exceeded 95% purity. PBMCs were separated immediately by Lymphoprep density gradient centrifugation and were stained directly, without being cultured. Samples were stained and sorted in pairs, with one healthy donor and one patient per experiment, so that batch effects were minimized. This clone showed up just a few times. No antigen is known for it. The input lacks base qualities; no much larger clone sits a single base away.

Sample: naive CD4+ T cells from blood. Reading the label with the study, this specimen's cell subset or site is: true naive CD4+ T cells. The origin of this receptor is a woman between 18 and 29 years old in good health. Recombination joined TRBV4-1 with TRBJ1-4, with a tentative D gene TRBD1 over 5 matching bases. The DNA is TGCGCCAGCAAAGACAGACTCAATGAAAAACTGTTTTTT. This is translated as CASKDRLNEKLFF.